Each of the 19 T cell receptor beta chains below was sequenced from the same sample in a study of shared clonotypes between healthy human individuals. Method: immunoSEQ multiplex PCR; TCRdb's copy keeps in-frame clones and lacks some. The data contain under 750,000 clones, around 77% of them singletons. The sequenced sample consisted of memory CD4+ T cells sorted from blood. Subset described: CD45RA-negative fraction. The source of these receptors is a woman aged 25 to 45 in good health.

The chain is built from TRBV10-1 and TRBJ2-7, with TRBD1 matching over 8 bases. In germline, CDR1 is WNHNN, CDR2 SYGVQD (reference sequence). This CDR3 is built from 14 residues. V shed 6 bases, J shed 2 bases, and the junction held 6 bases outside the gene matches. The CDR3 DNA sequence: TGCGCCAGCAGACTTTACAGGGGGGCCTACGAGCAGTACTTC. Amino acid sequence: CASRLYRGAYEQYF.

The CDR3 DNA sequence: TGTGCCAGCAGCTCCACAGGGCCTAATGAAAAACTGTTTTTT. It encodes CASSSTGPNEKLFF. The rearrangement links TRBV7-9 to TRBJ1-4; D is possibly TRBD1 (6 bases). The CDR3 extends over 14 amino acids. V lost 4 bases and J 3 bases, leaving 9 bases between the germline ends. Germline-derived CDR1 and CDR2 are SEHNR and FQNEAQ (reference sequence).

This chain connects TRBV5-6 to TRBJ2-7; D not certain. The CDR3 length is 16 residues. Germline lookup yields CDR1 SGHDT and CDR2 YYEEEE. The V end was cut by 0 bases, the J end by 3 bases, with 16 bases between. CDR3 in DNA: TGTGCCAGCAGCTTGGGTGGAGAGTATATGTTCTACGAGCAGTACTTC. This gives the protein CASSLGGEYMFYEQYF.

The chain uses TRBV5-1 and TRBJ1-2; D possibly corresponds to TRBD1 (6 bases). Germline-derived CDR1 and CDR2 are SGHRS and YFSETQ. Trimming took 3 bases from V and 2 from J, leaving 11 bases between them. The CDR3 contains 14 residues. The CDR3 reads CASSSGTTNYGYTF. The CDR3 region has the DNA TGCGCCAGCAGCTCCGGGACAACCAACTATGGCTACACCTTC.

V is TRBV28 and J is TRBJ1-2; D ambiguous. This CDR3 is built from 14 residues. Germline loops: CDR1 MDHEN, CDR2 SYDVKM. With 7 bases removed from V and 8 bases from J, the gap between germline ends came to 20 bases. The CDR3 nucleotides read TGTGCCAGCAATGACGGGGTCGCGCGACGAGGCTACACCTTC. It translates to CASNDGVARRGYTF.

This chain uses TRBV27 with TRBJ2-3; D gene ambiguous. Trimming stripped 5 bases from V and 6 bases from J, with 18 bases between. Germline V gene data show CDR1 as MNHEY and CDR2 as SMNVEV (reference sequence). There are 15 residues in the CDR3. This CDR3 is CASSPPGRPTDTQYF. The CDR3 nucleotides are TGTGCCAGCAGTCCGCCTGGGCGACCAACCGATACGCAGTATTTT.

This chain links TRBV7-7 with TRBJ2-5; TRBD2 agrees at 10 bases. With 5 bases clipped from V and 5 bases from J, the junction kept 8 bases outside the gene matches. The CDR3 consists of 15 residues. Germline V CDR1 and CDR2: SSHAT, FNYEAQ (reference sequence). CDR3 DNA: TGTGCCAGCAGCCCCACTAGCGGGACGGTGGAGACCCAGTACTTC. This translates into CASSPTSGTVETQYF.

J is TRBJ1-2 and V is TRBV6-1, with D unclear. Deletions cut 7 bases from V and 6 bases from J, with 18 bases between. The germline V gene has CDR1 MNHNS and CDR2 SASEGT. The CDR3 consists of 14 residues. CDR3: CASKIIRDWDGYTF. The CDR3 coding sequence is TGTGCCAGCAAAATTATCCGGGATTGGGATGGCTACACCTTC.

This clone was observed once. V and J are TRBV28 and TRBJ1-1; unclear D gene. Per the germline V gene, CDR1 is MDHEN and CDR2 is SYDVKM. There are 15 residues in the CDR3. The CDR3 DNA reads as TGTGTCTCAGAAATACGGGCCGGGGTGAACACTGAAGCTTTCTTT. Protein: CVSEIRAGVNTEAFF.

A remark on this clone: The identical CDR3 is also encoded by other nucleotide sequences in the sample. The chain combines TRBV6-6 with TRBJ1-1; D remains unclear. Trimming pared 0 bases from V and 3 bases from J, leaving 2 bases between. This CDR3 is 12 amino acids long. CDR1 and CDR2 (germline): MNHNY, SVGAGI (reference sequence). The CDR3 sequence: CASSYSDTEAFF. CDR3 bases: TGTGCCAGCAGTTACTCTGACACTGAAGCTTTCTTT.

V usage is TRBV4-2 and J usage is TRBJ1-4, with D possibly matching TRBD1 (5 bases). Germline V gene data show CDR1 as LGHNA and CDR2 as YNFKEQ. The CDR3 runs 15 residues. The ends were cut back, 2 bases at V and 2 bases at J, with 9 bases in the middle. CDR3 protein: CASSQWGGTNEKLFF. The CDR3 DNA reads TGTGCCAGCAGCCAATGGGGGGGTACTAATGAAAAACTGTTTTTT.

The chain is built from TRBV9 and TRBJ2-1, with 9 bases that match TRBD2. From germline, CDR1 is SGDLS and CDR2 YYNGEE. The CDR3 loop spans 14 amino acids. The J segment lost 10 bases and the V segment lost 3 bases, leaving 8 bases of the junction unmatched. The CDR3: CASSGLAGYGEQFF. The CDR3 nucleotides are TGTGCCAGCAGCGGCCTAGCGGGATATGGGGAGCAGTTCTTC.

The sample holds one count of this clone. The V and J genes are TRBV5-6 and TRBJ1-5; D is possibly TRBD1 (6 bases). The CDR3 is 14 residues long. Germline V CDR1 and CDR2: SGHDT, YYEEEE. The V end lost 2 bases, the J end lost 6 bases, and 12 bases lay between the germline ends. The CDR3 nucleotides are TGTGCCAGCAGCTTACAGGGTTCTCTTCAGCCCCAGCATTTT. Protein sequence: CASSLQGSLQPQHF.

About this clone: Other DNA sequences from this sample encode an identical CDR3 as well. CDR3 bases: TGCGCCAGCAGCTTGGGGGGAGATACCTACGAGCAGTACTTC. Protein product: CASSLGGDTYEQYF. The rearrangement uses TRBV5-1 and TRBJ2-7; D may be TRBD2 (5 bases). Trimming shortened V by 0 bases and J by 2 bases, and 9 bases separated the two germline ends. The germline gives CDR1 SGHRS, CDR2 YFSETQ. The CDR3 is 14 residues long.

This clone was observed a few times. V gene TRBV15 combines with J gene TRBJ2-3; the match to TRBD1 covers 10 bases. The length of the CDR3 is 14 residues. The V gene's germline CDR1 is LNHNV and CDR2 YYDKDF (reference sequence). V was clipped by 9 bases and J by 4 bases; unmatched bases: 7. The CDR3 sequence is CATSGTGVADTQYF. The CDR3 nucleotides are TGTGCCACATCCGGGACAGGGGTGGCAGATACGCAGTATTTT. The complete variable domain, with remaining parts taken from reference TRBV15 and TRBJ2-3, reads DAMVIQNPRYQVTQFGKPVTLSCSQTLNHNVMYWYQQKSSQAPKLLFHYYDKDFNNEADTPDNFQSRRPNTSFCFLDIRSPGLGDTAMYLCATSGTGVADTQYFGPGTRLTVL.

This chain connects TRBV27 to TRBJ2-7; 7 nucleotides line up with TRBD1. The germline V gene has CDR1 MNHEY and CDR2 SMNVEV (reference sequence). The length of the CDR3 is 14 residues. J was trimmed by 0 bases and V by 5 bases; bases with no gene match: 4. The CDR3 region is CASSPHRGSYEQYF. The CDR3 DNA follows: TGTGCCAGCAGTCCCCACAGGGGCTCCTACGAGCAGTACTTC.

This chain links TRBV10-3 with TRBJ2-1; 9 bases are a match to TRBD2. The CDR3 loop spans 15 amino acids. Germline-derived CDR1 and CDR2 are ENHRY and SYGVKD. J was trimmed by 3 bases and V by 5 bases; bases with no gene match: 5. The CDR3 bases are TGTGCCATCAGTCCTAGCGGGGCACACTACAATGAGCAGTTCTTC. It encodes CAISPSGAHYNEQFF.

The chain combines TRBV18 with TRBJ2-2; maybe TRBD1 (6 bases). Germline V lookup: CDR1 KGHSH, CDR2 LQKENI. The V end was cut by 2 bases, the J end by 6 bases, with 19 bases between. The CDR3 spans 17 residues. The CDR3 protein is CASSPFLTGGSPGELFF. The CDR3 DNA is TGTGCCAGCTCACCATTTCTGACAGGCGGTTCCCCCGGGGAGCTGTTTTTT.

The V and J genes are TRBV14 and TRBJ1-1; the match to TRBD1 covers 9 bases. This CDR3 is built from 15 residues. With 5 bases clipped from V and 3 bases from J, the junction kept 7 bases outside the gene matches. The V gene's germline CDR1 is SGHDN and CDR2 FVKESK. The CDR3 sequence is CASSKLTGGDTEAFF. CDR3 nucleotide sequence: TGTGCCAGCAGCAAACTGACAGGGGGGGACACTGAAGCTTTCTTT.